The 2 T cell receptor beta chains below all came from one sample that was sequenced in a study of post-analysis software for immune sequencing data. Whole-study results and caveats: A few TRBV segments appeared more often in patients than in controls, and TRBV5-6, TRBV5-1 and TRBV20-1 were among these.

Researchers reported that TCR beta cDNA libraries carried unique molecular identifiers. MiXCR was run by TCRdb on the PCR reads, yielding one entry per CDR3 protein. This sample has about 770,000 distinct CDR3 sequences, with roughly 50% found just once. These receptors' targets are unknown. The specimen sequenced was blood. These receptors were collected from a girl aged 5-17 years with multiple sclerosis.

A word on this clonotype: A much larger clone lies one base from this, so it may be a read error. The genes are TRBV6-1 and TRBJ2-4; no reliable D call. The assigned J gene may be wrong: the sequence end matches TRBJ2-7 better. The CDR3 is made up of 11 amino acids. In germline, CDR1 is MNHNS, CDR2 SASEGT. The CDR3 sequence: CASSEFVEQYF. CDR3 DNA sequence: TGTGCCAGCAGTGAATTCGTCGAGCAGTACTTC.

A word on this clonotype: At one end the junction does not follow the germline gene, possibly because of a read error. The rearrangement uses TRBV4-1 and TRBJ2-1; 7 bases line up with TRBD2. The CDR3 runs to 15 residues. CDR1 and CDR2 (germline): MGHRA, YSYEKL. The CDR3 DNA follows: TGCGCCAGCAGCCAAGAGGGTTCCACTAGCGCCGAGCGGTTCTTC. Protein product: CASSQEGSTSAERFF.